This T cell receptor beta chain was sequenced in a study of early T cells in non-severe SARS-CoV-2 infection. For the study at large: Chains stayed unpaired after sequencing of bulk RNA from unsorted whole blood. Points from the study as a whole: Reliance on VDJdb matching favored anti-spike CD8 responses; private and CD4 specificities were missed.

The germline gives CDR1 MNHEY, CDR2 SMNVEV (reference sequence). V was shortened by 6 bases and J by 7 bases, with 15 bases between the two germline ends. This CDR3 is 14 amino acids long. The TCR library protocol attached unique molecular identifiers to the individual cDNA molecules. MiXCR was run by TCRdb on the 5' RACE reads, yielding one entry per CDR3 protein. The sample has tens of thousands of distinct CDR3 sequences, around 4% seen once. This clonotype was seen many times. What it recognizes is unknown. This receptor was identified in an adult who was a healthcare worker with PCR-confirmed SARS-CoV-2 infection or an uninfected control (not recorded which). Sequencing was performed on whole blood. The V call is TRBV27, the J call TRBJ2-2; no reliable D call. CDR3 nucleotides: TGTGCCAGCAGCTTTACAGTCTTCAACGGGGAGCTGTTTTTT. Amino acids: CASSFTVFNGELFF.